A single TCR beta chain is shown here with its context. Per germline, CDR1 SGHVS and CDR2 FNYEAQ. Trimming left V 5 bases short and J 0 bases short, with 17 bases between. This CDR3 is 17 amino acids long. The data belong to a study of blood T cell repertoires in COVID-19. Study overall: There were acute and convalescent COVID-19 samples, and they came from the United States, Italy and Spain. In each case, the material was cDNA or gDNA derived from T cells, B-cell-depleted T cells, or PBMCs.

Authors' methods: By means of reference gene primer amplification, nucleated cell counts were estimated. Using immunoSEQ multiplex PCR, the repertoire was profiled, and TCRdb retains in-frame clones only, with some absent. The V and J calls and clone size were taken over from that table, and D and trimming were inferred from the DNA. Here the sample spans 120,000 to 150,000 clones, around nine tenths being singletons. The chain carries TRBV7-6 and TRBJ1-3, with D uncertain. The sequenced material came from peripheral blood. The TCR originated in a woman in her fifties or sixties with active or convalescent COVID-19. The CDR3 sequence: CASSPGEQFYSGNTIYF. The CDR3 DNA reads TGTGCCAGCAGCCCCGGGGAGCAATTCTACTCTGGAAACACCATATATTTT.